The clone carrying this T cell receptor beta chain was recorded once. The source of the sample is a study of blood T cell repertoires in COVID-19. Study-level information: The samples span acute and convalescent COVID-19 from the United States, Italy and Spain. Nucleic acid was either cDNA or gDNA, and it came from T cells, B-cell-depleted T cells, or PBMCs.

Source study methods: It was from reference gene primer amplification that nucleated cell counts were estimated. TCRdb keeps only in-frame clones here, not all; method: immunoSEQ multiplex PCR. Clone size and V and J calls were adopted from that table, with D and trimming inferred from the DNA. Counted here are tens of thousands of clones, roughly 88% occurring once; the ten biggest clones make up roughly 4%. The germline V gene has CDR1 PRHDT and CDR2 FYEKMQ (reference sequence). The CDR3 extends over 13 amino acids. V shed 5 bases and J shed 1 base, with 9 bases lying between them. The TCR comes from a human donor in a cohort sampled during active COVID-19. The chain combines TRBV13 with TRBJ2-7; tentative D call: TRBD1 (6 bases). Sample: peripheral blood. The CDR3 protein is CASSEGTSYEQYF. The CDR3 DNA is TGTGCCAGCAGCGAGGGGACATCCTACGAGCAGTACTTC.